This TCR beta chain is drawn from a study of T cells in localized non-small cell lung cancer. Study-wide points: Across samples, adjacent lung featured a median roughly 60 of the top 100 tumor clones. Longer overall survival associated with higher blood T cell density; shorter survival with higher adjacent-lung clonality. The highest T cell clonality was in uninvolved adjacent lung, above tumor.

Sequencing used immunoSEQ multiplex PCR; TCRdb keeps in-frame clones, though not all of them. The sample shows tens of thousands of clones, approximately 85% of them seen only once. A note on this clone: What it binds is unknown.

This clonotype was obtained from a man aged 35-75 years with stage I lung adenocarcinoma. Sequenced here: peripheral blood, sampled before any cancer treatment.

The CDR3 here is CATPGTRYNEQFF. CDR3 sequence (DNA): TGTGCCACCCCCGGGACACGATACAATGAGCAGTTCTTC. The V gene is TRBV7-8, the J gene TRBJ2-1, with a weak D call TRBD1 (6 bases). The CDR3 covers 13 residues. V shed 10 bases and J shed 4 bases, with 14 bases lying between them. Germline V gives CDR1 SGHVS, CDR2 FQNEAQ.